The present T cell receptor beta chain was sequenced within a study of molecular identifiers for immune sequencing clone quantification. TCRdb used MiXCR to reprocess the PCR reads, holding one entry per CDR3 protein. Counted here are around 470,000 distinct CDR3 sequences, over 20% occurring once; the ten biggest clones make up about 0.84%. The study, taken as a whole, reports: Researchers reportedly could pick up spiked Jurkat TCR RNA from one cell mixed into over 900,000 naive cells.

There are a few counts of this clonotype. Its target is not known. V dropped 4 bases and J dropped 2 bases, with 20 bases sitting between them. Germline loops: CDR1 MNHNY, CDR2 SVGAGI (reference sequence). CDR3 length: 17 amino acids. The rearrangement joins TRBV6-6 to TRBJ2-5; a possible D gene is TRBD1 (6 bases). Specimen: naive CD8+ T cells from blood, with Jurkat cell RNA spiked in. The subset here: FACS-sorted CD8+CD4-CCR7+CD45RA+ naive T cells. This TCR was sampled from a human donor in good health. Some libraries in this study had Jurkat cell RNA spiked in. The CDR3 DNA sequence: TGTGCCAGCAGTTCCTGGGAGCCGGACAGAAATCAAGAGACCCAGTACTTC. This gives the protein CASSSWEPDRNQETQYF.